A selection of T cell receptor beta chains follows, all from one sample in a study of cytomegalovirus exposure and HLA in healthy donors. Using immunoSEQ multiplex PCR, the repertoire was profiled, and TCRdb retains in-frame clones only, with some absent. The table records 150,000 or so clones, over 70% of them present only once. The sample taken for sequencing was PBMCs. These receptor sequences come from a male donor in good health and CMV-seronegative. Both conserved end residues are part of each CDR3. Each record gives: J gene, V gene, D gene, clone size, CDR3 protein, CDR3 DNA. The D gene is left open where the match is weak. Not every row has a clone size; where given, it reads once, few, many or a size class.

j_call: TRBJ2-3; v_call: TRBV6-5; d_call: .; clone_size: .; cdr3_aa: CASSRGTLATDTQYF; cdr3_nt: TGTGCCAGCAGCCGCGGGACCCTGGCCACAGATACGCAGTATTTT
j_call: TRBJ1-5; v_call: TRBV10-3; d_call: .; clone_size: .; cdr3_aa: CAIRHLPNQPQHF; cdr3_nt: TGTGCCATCAGACACCTCCCCAATCAGCCCCAGCATTTT
j_call: TRBJ2-2; v_call: TRBV27; d_call: .; clone_size: .; cdr3_aa: CASVQLTGSGELFF; cdr3_nt: TGTGCCAGCGTACAGCTTACAGGGTCGGGGGAGCTGTTTTTT
j_call: TRBJ2-1; v_call: TRBV30; d_call: .; clone_size: .; cdr3_aa: CAWGAYNEQFF; cdr3_nt: TGTGCCTGGGGGGCATACAATGAGCAGTTCTTC
j_call: TRBJ2-1; v_call: TRBV7-8; d_call: TRBD2; clone_size: .; cdr3_aa: CASSLVGTSGERRNEQFF; cdr3_nt: TGTGCCAGCAGCTTAGTTGGGACTAGCGGGGAGAGAAGGAATGAGCAGTTCTTC
j_call: TRBJ1-2; v_call: TRBV5-1; d_call: .; clone_size: .; cdr3_aa: CASSVTSGTNAGYTF; cdr3_nt: TGCGCCAGCAGCGTAACGTCCGGGACAAATGCGGGCTACACCTTC
j_call: TRBJ1-2; v_call: TRBV2; d_call: .; clone_size: .; cdr3_aa: CATSRQPNGYTF; cdr3_nt: TGTGCCACAAGCCGACAGCCAAATGGCTACACCTTC
j_call: TRBJ2-1; v_call: TRBV7-7; d_call: TRBD2; clone_size: .; cdr3_aa: CASSQTSGGSSQQFF; cdr3_nt: TGTGCTAGCAGCCAGACTAGCGGGGGCTCCTCCCAGCAGTTCTTC
j_call: TRBJ2-3; v_call: TRBV5-4; d_call: TRBD2; clone_size: .; cdr3_aa: CASSLGSGRSTDTQYF; cdr3_nt: TGTGCCAGCAGCTTGGGTAGCGGGAGAAGCACAGATACGCAGTATTTT
j_call: TRBJ1-1; v_call: TRBV5-6; d_call: .; clone_size: once; cdr3_aa: CASSWGRGGAFF; cdr3_nt: TGTGCCAGCAGCTGGGGACGGGGGGGAGCTTTCTTT
j_call: TRBJ2-2; v_call: TRBV6-6; d_call: TRBD2; clone_size: .; cdr3_aa: CASGGGTGELFF; cdr3_nt: TGTGCCAGCGGGGGGGGCACCGGGGAGCTGTTTTTT
j_call: TRBJ1-4; v_call: TRBV28; d_call: TRBD1; clone_size: few; cdr3_aa: CASSLPGTGNEKLFF; cdr3_nt: TGTGCCAGCAGTTTACCCGGGACAGGAAATGAAAAACTGTTTTTT
j_call: TRBJ2-7; v_call: TRBV10-3; d_call: TRBD1; clone_size: .; cdr3_aa: CAISERRDRGYEQYF; cdr3_nt: TGTGCCATCAGTGAGCGAAGGGACAGGGGATACGAGCAGTACTTC
j_call: TRBJ2-7; v_call: TRBV5-1; d_call: .; clone_size: once; cdr3_aa: CASRTTASYEQYF; cdr3_nt: TGCGCCAGCAGAACGACAGCCTCCTACGAGCAGTACTTC
j_call: TRBJ1-1; v_call: TRBV7-3; d_call: .; clone_size: .; cdr3_aa: CASLLRMETEAFF; cdr3_nt: TGTGCCAGCCTTCTAAGGATGGAGACTGAAGCTTTCTTT
j_call: TRBJ2-1; v_call: TRBV11-3; d_call: TRBD2; clone_size: .; cdr3_aa: CASSPASGMRNEQFF; cdr3_nt: TGTGCCAGCAGCCCCGCTAGCGGGATGAGGAATGAGCAGTTCTTC
j_call: TRBJ2-3; v_call: TRBV29-1; d_call: TRBD2; clone_size: .; cdr3_aa: CSVDASGSLTDTQYF; cdr3_nt: TGCAGCGTTGATGCTAGCGGGTCACTCACAGATACGCAGTATTTT
j_call: TRBJ1-5; v_call: TRBV27; d_call: .; clone_size: .; cdr3_aa: CASSAQRERQPQHF; cdr3_nt: TGTGCCAGCAGTGCTCAGAGGGAGAGACAGCCCCAGCATTTT
j_call: TRBJ2-7; v_call: TRBV28; d_call: .; clone_size: few; cdr3_aa: CASSLLRGGEQYF; cdr3_nt: TGTGCCAGCAGTCTCTTAAGGGGAGGAGAGCAGTACTTC
j_call: TRBJ2-7; v_call: TRBV15; d_call: TRBD2; clone_size: .; cdr3_aa: CATSRVKTSGRIYEQYF; cdr3_nt: TGTGCCACCAGCAGGGTAAAGACTAGCGGGAGGATCTACGAGCAGTACTTC
j_call: TRBJ2-3; v_call: TRBV4-3; d_call: TRBD1; clone_size: .; cdr3_aa: CASRQENRQGATADTQYF; cdr3_nt: TGCGCCAGCAGACAAGAGAACCGACAGGGGGCGACCGCAGATACGCAGTATTTT
j_call: TRBJ2-7; v_call: TRBV27; d_call: TRBD1; clone_size: .; cdr3_aa: CASSLGIGGRSYEQYF; cdr3_nt: TGTGCCAGCAGTTTAGGGATAGGGGGCCGGTCCTACGAGCAGTACTTC
j_call: TRBJ1-4; v_call: TRBV25-1; d_call: TRBD1; clone_size: .; cdr3_aa: CASSDRTGVSGKLFF; cdr3_nt: TGTGCCAGCAGTGACCGGACAGGGGTGTCTGGAAAACTGTTTTTT
j_call: TRBJ1-1; v_call: TRBV5-8; d_call: TRBD1; clone_size: medium-sized; cdr3_aa: CASSWWTGHTEAFF; cdr3_nt: TGTGCCAGCAGCTGGTGGACAGGTCACACTGAAGCTTTCTTT
j_call: TRBJ1-2; v_call: TRBV7-9; d_call: TRBD1; clone_size: .; cdr3_aa: CASSYNNQGAGGYTF; cdr3_nt: TGTGCCAGCAGCTACAACAACCAGGGGGCGGGTGGCTACACCTTC
j_call: TRBJ2-3; v_call: TRBV7-3; d_call: .; clone_size: few; cdr3_aa: CASSLTQGGGTDTQYF; cdr3_nt: TGTGCCAGCAGCCTAACCCAGGGGGGAGGCACAGATACGCAGTATTTT
j_call: TRBJ2-5; v_call: TRBV9; d_call: TRBD2; clone_size: .; cdr3_aa: CASSALLAGGQETQYF; cdr3_nt: TGTGCCAGCAGCGCCCTACTAGCGGGGGGCCAAGAGACCCAGTACTTC
j_call: TRBJ1-5; v_call: TRBV5-8; d_call: .; clone_size: .; cdr3_aa: CASSTGGSTFNQPQHF; cdr3_nt: TGTGCCAGCAGTACCGGGGGGAGTACATTTAATCAGCCCCAGCATTTT
j_call: TRBJ2-3; v_call: TRBV18; d_call: TRBD2; clone_size: .; cdr3_aa: CASSSGGAGGSPDTQYF; cdr3_nt: TGTGCCAGCTCATCCGGGGGCGCGGGAGGATCCCCCGATACGCAGTATTTT
j_call: TRBJ2-1; v_call: TRBV7-3; d_call: .; clone_size: .; cdr3_aa: CASSLGAPLYNEQFF; cdr3_nt: TGTGCCAGCAGCTTGGGAGCACCCCTTTACAATGAGCAGTTCTTC
j_call: TRBJ1-1; v_call: TRBV7-2; d_call: TRBD1; clone_size: .; cdr3_aa: CASSRGQGVRVMNTEAFF; cdr3_nt: TGTGCCAGCAGTCGTGGACAGGGGGTAAGGGTTATGAACACTGAAGCTTTCTTT
j_call: TRBJ1-2; v_call: TRBV5-1; d_call: .; clone_size: .; cdr3_aa: CASSLTFAGGLDYGYTF; cdr3_nt: TGCGCCAGCAGCTTGACGTTTGCGGGGGGCCTTGACTATGGCTACACCTTC
j_call: TRBJ2-7; v_call: TRBV4-1; d_call: TRBD1; clone_size: few; cdr3_aa: CASSRTGGSTYEQYF; cdr3_nt: TGCGCCAGCAGCCGGACAGGGGGCTCGACCTACGAGCAGTACTTC
j_call: TRBJ1-4; v_call: TRBV7-7; d_call: .; clone_size: .; cdr3_aa: CASSRGIANEKLFF; cdr3_nt: TGTGCCAGCAGCCGAGGGATCGCTAATGAAAAACTGTTTTTT
j_call: TRBJ2-1; v_call: TRBV11-3; d_call: TRBD1; clone_size: .; cdr3_aa: CASSLGQGMAAEQFF; cdr3_nt: TGTGCCAGCAGCCTCGGACAGGGGATGGCTGCTGAGCAGTTCTTC
j_call: TRBJ2-7; v_call: TRBV30; d_call: .; clone_size: .; cdr3_aa: CAWDLAQYEQYF; cdr3_nt: TGTGCCTGGGACCTAGCCCAATACGAGCAGTACTTC
j_call: TRBJ1-2; v_call: TRBV29-1; d_call: TRBD1; clone_size: few; cdr3_aa: CSAKTGAGYTF; cdr3_nt: TGCAGCGCTAAGACAGGGGCGGGCTACACCTTC
j_call: TRBJ2-2; v_call: TRBV7-9; d_call: .; clone_size: .; cdr3_aa: CASSSRYGELFF; cdr3_nt: TGTGCCAGCAGCTCCCGGTACGGGGAGCTGTTTTTT